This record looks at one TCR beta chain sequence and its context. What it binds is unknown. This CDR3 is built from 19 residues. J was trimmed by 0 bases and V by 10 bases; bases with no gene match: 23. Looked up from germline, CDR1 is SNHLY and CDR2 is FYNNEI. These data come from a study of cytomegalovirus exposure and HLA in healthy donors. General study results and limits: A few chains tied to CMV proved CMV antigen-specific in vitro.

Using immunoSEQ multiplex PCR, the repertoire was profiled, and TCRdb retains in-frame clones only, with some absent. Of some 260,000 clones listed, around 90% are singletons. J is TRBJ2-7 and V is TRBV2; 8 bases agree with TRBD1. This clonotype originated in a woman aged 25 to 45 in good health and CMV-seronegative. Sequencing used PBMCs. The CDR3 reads CATLDSGTGFLGSSYEQYF. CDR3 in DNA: TGTGCCACCCTCGATTCCGGGACAGGCTTTTTGGGCTCCTCCTACGAGCAGTACTTC.